This TCR beta chain was sequenced during a study of control samples from healthy donors and cancer patients. Measured with immunoSEQ multiplex PCR; TCRdb has only the in-frame clones, and not every one. The sample includes over 85,000 clones, roughly 90% of them seen just once. The CDR3 is 17 amino acids. Trimming at V came to 7 bases and at J to 3 bases, leaving 7 bases not matched to a gene. Germline V CDR1 and CDR2: LGHNT, FRNRAP. This chain links TRBV12-5 with TRBJ2-6; 12 nucleotides match TRBD1. Sample: PBMCs. This TCR was recovered from a woman aged 55-70 years with lung cancer. CDR3 amino acids: CASAPGQGANGANVLTF. In nucleotides, the CDR3 is TGTGCTAGTGCCCCGGGACAGGGGGCGAATGGGGCCAACGTCCTGACTTTC.